This T cell receptor (beta chain) was observed in a study of CD8 T cells in Susac syndrome. Germline lookup yields CDR1 DFQATT and CDR2 SNEGSKA (reference sequence). V shed 6 bases and J 6 bases; nucleotides not matched to a gene: 8. The CDR3 is 13 residues long. Random hexamers primed reverse transcription of about 0.45 to 1 ug RNA. MiXCR, run by TCRdb on the immunoSEQ multiplex PCR reads, gives a single entry per CDR3 protein. The sample lists some 150,000 distinct CDR3 sequences; approximately 94% were seen once. The origin of this receptor is a human donor with multiple sclerosis. This rearrangement joins TRBV20-1 to TRBJ1-2; 9 positions match TRBD1. The material sequenced was CD8+ T cells from PBMCs. The CDR3 here is CSARTGDTHGYTF. CDR3 coding DNA: TGCAGTGCCAGGACAGGGGATACGCATGGCTACACCTTC.